Below are 27 T cell receptor beta chains sequenced from a single sample in a study of CD8 T cells in Susac syndrome. RNA, at roughly 0.5 to 1 ug, was reverse transcribed with random hexamers. TCRdb processed the immunoSEQ multiplex PCR reads anew with MiXCR; each CDR3 protein has one entry. The table shows about 210,000 distinct CDR3 sequences, with roughly 94% occurring only once. Sequencing was performed on CD4+ T cells from PBMCs. The receptors here all came from a human donor in good health.

This chain links TRBV19 with TRBJ1-2; no firm D call. Germline CDR1 reads LNHDA; CDR2 reads SQIVND (reference sequence). There are 12 residues in the CDR3. V dropped 3 bases and J dropped 7 bases, with 9 bases sitting between them. CDR3 region: CASSIDLGGYTF. For the CDR3, the DNA is TGTGCCAGTAGTATCGACCTCGGTGGCTACACCTTC.

In its sample, this clonotype was seen once. The gene calls are TRBV7-9 and TRBJ1-1, with TRBD1 as a possible D gene (5 bases). V was trimmed by 7 bases and J by 9 bases, leaving 24 bases between them. This CDR3 comprises 15 residues. Germline loops: CDR1 SEHNR, CDR2 FQNEAQ (reference sequence). The CDR3 reads CASTPLRGGVPKAFF. CDR3 bases: TGTGCCAGCACTCCCCTCCGGGGGGGGGTACCCAAAGCTTTCTTT. The full variable domain, its missing parts supplied by reference TRBV7-9 and TRBJ1-1, is DTGVSQNPRHKITKRGQNVTFRCDPISEHNRLYWYRQTLGQGPEFLTYFQNEAQLEKSRLLSDRFSAERPKGSFSTLEIQRTEQGDSAMYLCASTPLRGGVPKAFFGQGTRLTVV.

This chain connects TRBV29-1 to TRBJ2-7; 7 bases line up with TRBD1. The CDR3 totals 14 residues. From germline, CDR1 is SQVTM and CDR2 ANQGSEA. J was trimmed by 3 bases and V by 4 bases; bases with no gene match: 9. As DNA, the CDR3 is TGCAGCGTTGCAGGGGGATGGGGGATCTACGAGCAGTACTTC. It translates to CSVAGGWGIYEQYF.

The rearrangement links TRBV29-1 to TRBJ1-2, with D possibly matching TRBD1 (5 bases). Germline CDR1 is SQVTM and CDR2 is ANQGSEA. Trimming took 2 bases from V and 8 from J, leaving 12 bases between them. The CDR3 is 12 amino acids. DNA of the CDR3: TGCAGCGTTGAACCCCGGGGCCACGGCTACACCTTC. It translates to CSVEPRGHGYTF.

The chain has TRBV5-1 and TRBJ2-7, with a weak D call TRBD1 (5 bases). Germline V gives CDR1 SGHRS, CDR2 YFSETQ. V lost 1 base and J 0 bases, leaving 11 bases between the germline ends. The CDR3 consists of 15 residues. This CDR3 reads CASSLLQARSYEQYF. CDR3 sequence (DNA): TGCGCCAGCAGCTTGTTACAGGCGCGCTCCTACGAGCAGTACTTC.

V and J are TRBV29-1 and TRBJ1-1; D is unclear. V lost 6 bases and J 0 bases, leaving 8 bases between the germline ends. From germline, CDR1 is SQVTM and CDR2 ANQGSEA. The CDR3 sequence is 12 residues long. CDR3 nucleotides: TGCAGCGTCCAGGTTATGAACACTGAAGCTTTCTTT. Translation: CSVQVMNTEAFF.

The chain combines TRBV28 with TRBJ2-7; D is unresolved. CDR1 and CDR2 (germline): MDHEN, SYDVKM. V was cut by 9 bases and J by 0 bases, with 12 bases left in between. The CDR3 sequence is 13 residues long. This CDR3 reads CASAAPASYEQYV. DNA of the CDR3: TGTGCCAGTGCGGCTCCAGCCTCCTACGAGCAGTACGTC.

The chain is built from TRBV7-2 and TRBJ2-5; D unclear. Germline lookup yields CDR1 SGHTA and CDR2 FQGNSA. V lost 5 bases to trimming and J lost 7 bases, with 8 bases between them. The CDR3 length is 11 residues. The CDR3 sequence is CASSPVPTQYF. The CDR3 DNA reads as TGTGCCAGCAGCCCCGTGCCGACCCAGTACTTC.

The chain has TRBV7-8 and TRBJ1-2, with TRBD1 identical over 10 bases. This CDR3 has 15 residues. V gave up 2 bases and J gave up 6 bases; unmatched junction bases: 6. Germline V gene sequence: CDR1 SGHVS, CDR2 FQNEAQ. CDR3 protein: CASSLTRQGADGYTF. CDR3 bases: TGTGCCAGCAGCTTAACCCGACAGGGGGCCGATGGCTACACCTTC.

V usage is TRBV20-1 and J usage is TRBJ1-5; D unclear. The V end lost 2 bases, the J end lost 0 bases, and 8 bases lay between the germline ends. Germline V gene sequence: CDR1 DFQATT, CDR2 SNEGSKA (reference sequence). This CDR3 contains 14 residues. The CDR3 DNA is TGCAGTGCTAGACAGGAGAATAGCAATCAGCCCCAGCATTTT. Protein: CSARQENSNQPQHF.

The genes are TRBV29-1 and TRBJ2-7; 7 bases agree with TRBD1. Trimming took 3 bases from V and 5 from J; bases not matched to a gene: 7. CDR3 length: 13 amino acids. Germline-derived CDR1 and CDR2 are SQVTM and ANQGSEA. The CDR3 sequence is CSVEITGANEQYF. CDR3 coding DNA: TGCAGCGTTGAGATCACAGGGGCCAACGAGCAGTACTTC.

This chain connects TRBV12-3 or TRBV12-4 to TRBJ1-5, with D possibly being TRBD1 (5 bases). V was pared by 8 bases and J by 5 bases, with 16 bases between. The CDR3 runs 14 residues. The CDR3 DNA sequence: TGTGCCAGCGGTCCCGGGACTGATGATCAGCCCCAGCATTTT. Encoded protein: CASGPGTDDQPQHF.

V and J are TRBV6-6 and TRBJ1-2; D not resolved. Germline lookup yields CDR1 MNHNY and CDR2 SVGAGI (reference sequence). V lost 0 bases to trimming and J lost 3 bases, with 8 bases between them. The CDR3 has 14 amino acids. CDR3 protein: CASSYSGIYYGYTF. As DNA, the CDR3 is TGTGCCAGCAGTTACTCAGGGATATACTATGGCTACACCTTC.

This chain uses TRBV5-1 with TRBJ2-7; 8 bases are a match to TRBD2. From germline, CDR1 is SGHRS and CDR2 YFSETQ. The CDR3 consists of 16 residues. V dropped 0 bases and J dropped 6; count of bases not matched to a gene: 11. The CDR3, as DNA: TGCGCCAGCAGCTTGGCGGCTCCTGAGGCGGGAGGCGAGCAGTACTTC. As protein: CASSLAAPEAGGEQYF. The variable domain in full, with the rest retrieved from reference TRBV5-1 and TRBJ2-7, is KAGVTQTPRYLIKTRGQQVTLSCSPISGHRSVSWYQQTPGQGLQFLFEYFSETQRNKGNFPGRFSGRQFSNSRSEMNVSTLELGDSALYLCASSLAAPEAGGEQYFGPGTRLTVT.

The DNA for the CDR3 is TGTGCCAGCAGTGTGGACAGGGGCTTAGGGCCCCAGCATTTT. Translated: CASSVDRGLGPQHF. J is TRBJ1-5 and V is TRBV27; 9 nucleotides agree with TRBD1. Germline V CDR1 and CDR2: MNHEY, SMNVEV (reference sequence). J lost 9 bases, V lost 5 bases, and 8 bases had no gene match. This CDR3 is 14 amino acids long.

The chain links TRBV4-1 to TRBJ2-7; D possibly corresponds to TRBD1 (6 bases). This CDR3 is built from 15 residues. The V gene's germline CDR1 is MGHRA and CDR2 YSYEKL. V gave up 1 base and J gave up 2 bases, with 12 bases separating them. In DNA form, the CDR3 reads TGCGCCAGCAGCCAAGTCCCAGGGGCACCCTACGAGCAGTACTTC. This gives the protein CASSQVPGAPYEQYF.

The genes are TRBV20-1 and TRBJ1-2, with D possibly being TRBD1 (6 bases). This CDR3 is 13 amino acids long. The V end was cut by 5 bases, the J end by 6 bases, with 16 bases between. CDR1 DFQATT and CDR2 SNEGSKA come from the germline V gene (reference sequence). The CDR3 loop is CSASPGETDGYTF. The CDR3 nucleotides read TGCAGTGCTTCCCCAGGGGAGACTGATGGCTACACCTTC.

V and J are TRBV30 and TRBJ1-2; no definite D call. V shed 3 bases and J shed 7 bases, with 12 bases lying between them. CDR1 and CDR2 from the germline V gene are GTSNPN and SVGIG (reference sequence). This CDR3 has 12 residues. CDR3 residues: CAWSAIRRGYTF. CDR3 coding DNA: TGTGCCTGGAGCGCCATCCGGCGTGGCTACACCTTC. Full variable domain (outside the CDR3, taken from reference TRBV30 and TRBJ1-2): SQTIHQWPATLVQPVGSPLSLECTVEGTSNPNLYWYRQAAGRGLQLLFYSVGIGQISSEVPQNLSASRPQDRQFILSSKKLLLSDSGFYLCAWSAIRRGYTFGSGTRLTVV.

This clonotype was detected only once. The chain recombines TRBV24-1 with TRBJ1-2; D possibly corresponds to TRBD1 (6 bases). The CDR3 spans 15 residues. V was clipped by 9 bases and J by 1 base, with 17 bases between them. The germline V gene has CDR1 KGHDR and CDR2 SFDVKD. The CDR3 sequence is CATPTETGDNYGYTF. The CDR3 DNA reads as TGTGCCACCCCGACGGAGACAGGTGATAACTATGGCTACACCTTC.

The chain is built from TRBV27 and TRBJ2-7, with unresolved D. Germline V gene sequence: CDR1 MNHEY, CDR2 SMNVEV (reference sequence). There are 9 residues in the CDR3. V dropped 4 bases and J dropped 5 bases, with 0 bases sitting between them. Here the CDR3 DNA reads TGTGCCAGCAGTTACGAGCAGTACGTC. It specifies CASSYEQYV.

This chain connects TRBV27 to TRBJ1-1, with D tentatively TRBD1 (5 bases). This CDR3 comprises 13 residues. Per the germline V gene, CDR1 is MNHEY and CDR2 is SMNVEV (reference sequence). V lost 7 bases, J lost 3 bases, and 12 bases lay in between. CDR3 in DNA: TGTGCCAGCACTCCTGCCAGGGACACTGAAGCTTTCTTT. Protein product: CASTPARDTEAFF.

The chain couples TRBV20-1 to TRBJ2-7, with 9 nucleotides matching TRBD1. This CDR3 comprises 14 residues. Germline CDR1 and CDR2: DFQATT and SNEGSKA (reference sequence). J gave up 2 bases and V 3 bases, and 5 bases lay outside the gene matches. The CDR3: CSASPGTGTYEQYF. The CDR3 nucleotides read TGCAGTGCTAGTCCCGGGACAGGGACCTACGAGCAGTACTTC.

J is TRBJ2-3 and V is TRBV20-1; weak D call: TRBD1 (5 bases). Germline V gives CDR1 DFQATT, CDR2 SNEGSKA (reference sequence). The CDR3 is 15 residues long. V dropped 2 bases and J dropped 2 bases, with 14 bases sitting between them. Here the CDR3 reads CSARRSRAPTDTQYF. CDR3 sequence (DNA): TGCAGTGCTAGAAGGTCCAGGGCCCCCACAGATACGCAGTATTTT.

This clonotype was observed a single time. The gene calls are TRBV20-1 and TRBJ2-7, with 7 bases fitting TRBD2. The CDR3 is 15 residues long. The V and J ends lost 3 bases and 3 bases, in that order; junction bases with no gene match: 11. Germline loops: CDR1 DFQATT, CDR2 SNEGSKA (reference sequence). The CDR3 protein is CSARPAGREFYEQYV. The CDR3 bases are TGCAGTGCTAGGCCTGCGGGGAGGGAGTTCTACGAGCAGTACGTC.

This chain joins TRBV29-1 and TRBJ1-2, with unresolved D. The germline V gene encodes CDR1 SQVTM and CDR2 ANQGSEA. Trimming removed 4 bases from V and 6 bases from J, with 9 bases in between. The CDR3 is 11 residues long. The CDR3 DNA follows: TGCAGCGTTGGAGGTAATGATGGCTACACCTTC. This translates into CSVGGNDGYTF.

The V gene is TRBV29-1, the J gene TRBJ1-2; D might be TRBD1 (6 bases). V shed 4 bases and J shed 4 bases, with 16 bases lying between them. The CDR3 covers 14 residues. Germline-derived CDR1 and CDR2 are SQVTM and ANQGSEA. In nucleotides, the CDR3 is TGCAGCGTTGGAATCACAGGGTCCCCCTATGGCTACACCTTC. It codes for CSVGITGSPYGYTF. The full variable domain, in which reference TRBV29-1 and TRBJ1-2 provide the parts outside the CDR3, is SAVISQKPSRDICQRGTSLTIQCQVDSQVTMMFWYRQQPGQSLTLIATANQGSEATYESGFVIDKFPISRPNLTFSTLTVSNMSPEDSSIYLCSVGITGSPYGYTFGSGTRLTVV.

The chain combines TRBV3-1 with TRBJ2-5; D is unclear. Germline assignment: CDR1 LGHDT and CDR2 YNNKEL (reference sequence). Trimming removed 8 bases at V and 4 bases at J, with 17 bases between. The CDR3 runs 14 residues. CDR3 DNA: TGTGCCAGCGCAGTCCAAACCCTCCCAGAGACCCAGTACTTC. This translates into CASAVQTLPETQYF.